A selection of T cell receptor beta chains follows, all from one sample in a study of vaccination effects on CD4 cells after COVID-19. For these receptors, no antigen is known. The protocol was immunoSEQ multiplex PCR, while the TCRdb copy is restricted to in-frame clones and leaves out a portion. The table records 37,000 or so clones, roughly 62% of them present only once. Source: CD4+ T cells from PBMCs cultured with HCoV-OC43 spike peptides, taken before COVID-19 vaccination. The receptor source for this set is a human donor who received a COVID-19 vaccine. CDR3s include the opening cysteine and the closing phenylalanine or tryptophan. D genes are given only for firm matches. Clone size is stated in some rows and not others, as once, few, many or a class when expanded.

D	V	size	J	DNA	CDR3
NA	TRBV29-1	NA	TRBJ1-2	TGCAGCGTTGACGTGCTTTTGTATGGCTACACCTTC	CSVDVLLYGYTF
NA	TRBV2	NA	TRBJ2-1	TGTGCCAGCAGTGAAGCGGAGGCCTCCTACAATGAGCAGTTCTTC	CASSEAEASYNEQFF
TRBD1	TRBV5-4	NA	TRBJ1-2	TGTGCCAGCAGTTACTCAACAGGGGCTGAGGGCTACACCTTC	CASSYSTGAEGYTF
TRBD1	TRBV27	NA	TRBJ2-7	TGTGCCAGCAGTTCCCAACATAATACAGGCAGTTTATCCCAAGGCAGGGGGCGACCCTACGAGCAGTACTTC	CASSSQHNTGSLSQGRGRPYEQYF
TRBD1	TRBV2	NA	TRBJ1-1	TGTGCCAGCACCGTGACAGGGTCGAGTGAAGCTTTCTTT	CASTVTGSSEAFF
TRBD1	TRBV11-2	NA	TRBJ2-7	TGTGCCAGCAGAATAGGCGGGACAGGAAGCTACGAGCAGTACTTC	CASRIGGTGSYEQYF
TRBD2	TRBV18	few	TRBJ2-7	TGTGCCAGCTCACGATCCCCCGCCAGCGGGGGGGCCCACGAGCAGTACTTC	CASSRSPASGGAHEQYF
TRBD2	TRBV3-1/TRBV3-2	once	TRBJ2-7	TGTGCCAGCAGCGCGGGACTAGCGGGGTACGAGCAGTACTTC	CASSAGLAGYEQYF
NA	TRBV2	few	TRBJ1-1	TGTGCCAGCAGTGAAGGGACAAGAGAAGCTTTCTTT	CASSEGTREAFF
NA	TRBV11-2	once	TRBJ1-1	TGTGCCAGCAGCCGAGCGGGTAGGAGCAGACCTGAAGCTTTCTTT	CASSRAGRSRPEAFF
TRBD2	TRBV5-1	NA	TRBJ2-5	TGCGCCAGCAGCCCACTCCGCACTAGCGGGACCAAAGAGACCCAGTACTTC	CASSPLRTSGTKETQYF
TRBD1	TRBV19	NA	TRBJ1-2	TGTGCCAGTAGTATAGATTCCGGGACAGCCTATGGCTACACCTTC	CASSIDSGTAYGYTF
NA	TRBV19	NA	TRBJ1-3	TGTGCCAGTAGTTACCTACAGGGTACAAACTCTGGAAACACCATATATTTT	CASSYLQGTNSGNTIYF
TRBD2	TRBV6-1	once	TRBJ2-1	TGTGCCAGCAGTGAACGGGCTAGCGGGAGTGTCTCCTACAATGAGCAGTTCTTC	CASSERASGSVSYNEQFF
TRBD1	TRBV5-1	NA	TRBJ1-1	TGCGCCAGCAGGGGACAGGGGGCGAACACTGAAGCTTTCTTT	CASRGQGANTEAFF
TRBD1	TRBV2	NA	TRBJ2-7	TGTGCCAGCCGGACAGGGGATACCTACGAGCAGTACTTC	CASRTGDTYEQYF
NA	TRBV4-2	few	TRBJ2-1	TGTGCCAGCAGCCAAGTGTCGGGCAGGCGGGATGAGCAGTTCTTC	CASSQVSGRRDEQFF
NA	TRBV12-3/TRBV12-4	once	TRBJ2-3	TGTGCCAGCAGCCGGGTCACAGATACGCAGTATTTT	CASSRVTDTQYF
TRBD2	TRBV9	few	TRBJ2-1	TGTGCCAGCAGCGTCGGGACTAGCGGGTCCTACAATGAGCAGTTCTTC	CASSVGTSGSYNEQFF
TRBD1	TRBV6-1	NA	TRBJ1-2	TGTGCCAGCAGTGAATCCCAGGGGGGGGTCTATGGCTACACCTTC	CASSESQGGVYGYTF
NA	TRBV18	NA	TRBJ1-1	TGTGCCAGCTCACCAAATGTGAACACTGAAGCTTTCTTT	CASSPNVNTEAFF
NA	TRBV7-8	few	TRBJ1-3	TGTGCCAGCAGCTCCGGACAGCTTGGAAACACCATATATTTT	CASSSGQLGNTIYF
TRBD1	TRBV19	few	TRBJ2-3	TGTGCCAGTAGTATAGGGAGACAGGGTAGCACAGATACGCAGTATTTT	CASSIGRQGSTDTQYF
TRBD2	TRBV6-5	once	TRBJ2-2	TGTGCCAGCTTGGGACTAGCGGCGAACACCGGGGAGCTGTTTTTT	CASLGLAANTGELFF
NA	TRBV18	NA	TRBJ2-1	TGTGCCAGCTCACCTTCGAGGGAGCGGGTCAATGAGCAGTTCTTC	CASSPSRERVNEQFF
NA	TRBV27	once	TRBJ2-2	TGTGCCAGCAGTTTTGGGCAGGGGAGTACCGGGGAGCTGTTTTTT	CASSFGQGSTGELFF
TRBD2	TRBV12-5	NA	TRBJ2-1	TGTGCTAGTGGTTTGGGGGGACTAGCGCCTAACAATGAGCAGTTCTTC	CASGLGGLAPNNEQFF
NA	TRBV18	few	TRBJ2-7	TGTGCCAGCTCACCACTTTGGCGAGCAGGCACCTACGAGCAGTACTTC	CASSPLWRAGTYEQYF
TRBD1	TRBV9	NA	TRBJ1-4	TGTGCCAGCAGCGTCTCCACAGGGGCAACTAATGAAAAACTGTTTTTT	CASSVSTGATNEKLFF
NA	TRBV12-5	NA	TRBJ1-1	TGTGCTAGTGCTGCGATGAACACTGAAGCTTTCTTT	CASAAMNTEAFF
TRBD1	TRBV5-4	NA	TRBJ2-2	TGTGCCAGCAGCCCCAGCACAGGGGCGCCTGGTAGTTTCCCCGGGGAGCTGTTTTTT	CASSPSTGAPGSFPGELFF
TRBD1	TRBV27	NA	TRBJ1-1	TGTGCCAGCAGTGGACAGGGTTTTTTTTACACTGAAGCTTTCTTT	CASSGQGFFYTEAFF
NA	TRBV5-4	NA	TRBJ1-2	TGTGCCAGCAGCTTAGGACGCGTTTACACCTTC	CASSLGRVYTF
NA	TRBV10-2	NA	TRBJ1-5	TGCGCCAGTACACCGGGGGCTGGCAATCAGCCCCAGCATTTT	CASTPGAGNQPQHF
TRBD1	TRBV15	once	TRBJ1-2	TGTGCCACCAGCTCCGGACAGGGCGGAGGCTACACCTTC	CATSSGQGGGYTF
TRBD2	TRBV4-1	few	TRBJ2-1	TGCGCCAGCAGCTCTCCGGGACTAGCGCGAGGGGGAGGAAACAATGAGCAGTTCTTC	CASSSPGLARGGGNNEQFF
TRBD1	TRBV4-1	NA	TRBJ1-1	TGCGCCAGCAGCCACCCGACAGGGAGGGGTACTGAAGCTTTCTTT	CASSHPTGRGTEAFF
NA	TRBV12-3/TRBV12-4	NA	TRBJ1-2	TGTGCCAGCAGTTACGGGGCGGGCTACACCTTC	CASSYGAGYTF
NA	TRBV6-4	NA	TRBJ2-1	TGTGCCAGCAGTGACTCTGGACCCACCAATGAGCAGTTCTTC	CASSDSGPTNEQFF
NA	TRBV5-1	NA	TRBJ2-2	TGCGCCAGCAGCCCGGACCCGGGACTCCGAACGTTTGGGGAGCTGTTTTTT	CASSPDPGLRTFGELFF
NA	TRBV11-2	NA	TRBJ2-1	TGTGCCAGCAGCTTCTTCTCCTACAATGAGCAGTTCTTC	CASSFFSYNEQFF
NA	TRBV20-1	NA	TRBJ1-1	TGCAGTGCTAGTGCAGGGGCCGGGGGATACACTGAAGCTTTCTTT	CSASAGAGGYTEAFF
NA	TRBV4-1	NA	TRBJ2-3	TGCGCCAGCAGCCAAGTTCTCGGGAGCTCTATAGATACGCAGTATTTT	CASSQVLGSSIDTQYF
NA	TRBV18	NA	TRBJ2-7	TGTGCCAGCTCACCAACCGGGACTTCGGGTTACGAGCAGTACTTC	CASSPTGTSGYEQYF
TRBD2	TRBV4-1	few	TRBJ2-1	TGCGCCAGCAGCCTGACGACTAGCGGGAGTTATGAGCAGTTCTTC	CASSLTTSGSYEQFF